Below, one T cell receptor beta chain is given with its context. What it binds is not known. The CD4+ fraction was divided into a CD45RA+ naive subset and a CD45RA-negative memory subset. This sample was taken from a study of shared clonotypes between healthy human individuals. Whole-study findings and limits: Sequencing depth was expected to affect clonotype sharing among donors.

CDR3 size: 15 residues. Germline values: CDR1 SGDLS, CDR2 YYNGEE. V gave up 3 bases and J gave up 3 bases; unmatched junction bases: 5. Only in-frame clones appear in the TCRdb table, and some are missing; sequencing was by immunoSEQ multiplex PCR. The sample contains around 1.1 million clones, approximately 80% of which appear only once. This sequence joins TRBV9 and TRBJ1-5; 8 positions match TRBD1. Sequencing used memory CD4+ T cells from PBMCs. The sample's subset: CD45RA-negative fraction. The sequence came from a young man in good health. Some clones in this sample may be carry-over from other donors' samples. CDR3 sequence: CASSDRGEINQPQHF. The CDR3 DNA is TGTGCCAGCAGCGACAGGGGGGAAATCAATCAGCCCCAGCATTTT. The whole variable domain, filled in from reference TRBV9 and TRBJ1-5, reads DSGVTQTPKHLITATGQRVTLRCSPRSGDLSVYWYQQSLDQGLQFLIQYYNGEERAKGNILERFSAQQFPDLHSELNLSSLELGDSALYFCASSDRGEINQPQHFGDGTRLSIL.